This record looks at one TCR beta chain sequence and its context. As yet, its antigen is unknown. These data belong to a study of cytomegalovirus exposure and HLA in healthy donors. Points from the study as a whole: In an earlier analysis, about 87% or about 30%: the productive usage of most TCR beta V segments.

Looked up from germline, CDR1 is GTSNPN and CDR2 is SVGIG (reference sequence). The junction had 6 bases not matched to a gene; V was cut back by 4 bases and J by 6 bases. This CDR3 region has 14 residues. The PCR employed 60 Vbeta primers together with 13 Jbeta primers. Assay used: immunoSEQ multiplex PCR; TCRdb lists only in-frame clones, some missing. The sample gives about 59,000 clones, about 90% of which show up once; approximately 1.6% is in the top ten. The TCR was taken from a young man in good health and CMV-seropositive. The V and J genes are TRBV30 and TRBJ1-6; 7 bases are shared with TRBD1. Sequenced material: PBMCs. In nucleotides, the CDR3 is TGTGCCTGGACTCCGGGACAGCCTAATTCACCCCTCCACTTT. It codes for CAWTPGQPNSPLHF.